This T cell receptor beta chain came from a study of blood T cell repertoires in COVID-19 (dated by TCRdb to the early 2020s). Some background on the complete study: The collaborator samples originated in the United States, Italy and Spain and spanned the acute and convalescent phases of COVID-19. Deeply sampled blood TCRbeta repertoires from subjects exposed to, actively infected with, or recovered from COVID-19 were included in the dataset. Nearly every sample came with metadata listing a de-identified subject ID, COVID-19 status, age in years and sex. The prospective study material was composed of cDNA or gDNA derived from T cells, B-cell-depleted T cells, or PBMCs. Where available, HLA class I and class II types were taken from metadata supplied by the sample provider and were not determined by assay-based typing. Samples were obtained from the ongoing ImmuneRACE study (first 160 participants) and from over a thousand subjects provided by 6 global collaborators. The repertoires were released in a freely available public database intended as a resource for research on the immune response to SARS-CoV-2.

Broader findings and caveats from the paper: The amount of clinical and demographic metadata varied by source and participant and was provided uncurated.

The immunoSEQ Assay, a bias-controlled multiplex PCR, was used to amplify TCRbeta CDR3 regions from genomic DNA. The authors processed their data as follows. The number of nucleated cells in each sample was estimated from the amplification of reference gene primers within the assay. To quantify the absolute abundance of each unique TCRbeta CDR3 rearrangement, sequence reads were collapsed and filtered. For each sample, productive Simpson clonality was calculated as the square root of Simpson's diversity index over productive rearrangements. This immuneACCESS table, as held by TCRdb, lists in-frame sequences with V and J called but not all clones. Of the missing ones, under half trace to an unresolved V gene in checked studies; the others have no known cause. Clonal size and the V and J genes are those of that table, whereas D and trimming came from the DNA. In all, the sample holds tens of thousands of clones, and roughly 88% of those were seen once. About 16% of the sample is taken by the ten largest.

Whole blood was collected in K2EDTA tubes by collaborating institutions according to the institutions' own protocols. For TCRbeta analysis, collaborators shipped samples as frozen whole blood, isolated PBMCs, or DNA extracted from either of those sample types. Concerning this clone: Its antigen is not yet known. No base-level quality is on record; no much larger clone is a single base apart.

The CDR3 measures 16 amino acids from cysteine to phenylalanine. The kept DNA is CDR3 alone, 48 bases in frame from the first base. For CDR1 and CDR2, the germline V gene lists SGHTA and FQGTGA. Relative to germline, V is 6 bases shorter and J is 2 bases shorter, with 18 bases between their ends. The material sequenced was peripheral blood. Rearrangement joined TRBV7-3 to TRBJ2-3, and TRBD1 may be the D gene, going by 6 matching bases. The clonotype originates from a man between 65 and 79 years old with acute or convalescent COVID-19. The DNA reads as follows: TGTGCCAGCAGTGCCAGACAGGATCATGACACAGATACGCAGTATTTT. This is translated as CASSARQDHDTDTQYF.